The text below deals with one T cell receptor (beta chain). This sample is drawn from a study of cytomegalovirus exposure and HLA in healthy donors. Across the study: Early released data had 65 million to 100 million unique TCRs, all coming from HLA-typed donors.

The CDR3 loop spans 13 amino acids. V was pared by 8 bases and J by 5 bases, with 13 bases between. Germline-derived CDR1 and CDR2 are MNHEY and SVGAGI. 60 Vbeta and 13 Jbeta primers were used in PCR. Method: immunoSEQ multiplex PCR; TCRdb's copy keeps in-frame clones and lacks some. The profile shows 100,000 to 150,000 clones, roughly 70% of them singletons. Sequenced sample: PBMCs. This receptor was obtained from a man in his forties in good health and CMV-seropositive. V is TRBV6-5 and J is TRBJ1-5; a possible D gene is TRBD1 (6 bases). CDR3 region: CASAAQGHQPQHF. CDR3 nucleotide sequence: TGTGCCAGCGCCGCACAGGGACATCAGCCCCAGCATTTT.